A selection of T cell receptor beta chains follows, all from one sample in a study of glioma-infiltrating T cells. TCRdb reprocessed the multiplex PCR reads via MiXCR and lists one record per CDR3 protein. This table has some 93,000 distinct CDR3 sequences, around 42% appearing once. What was sequenced was glioma tissue, nonneoplastic brain tissue, or PBMCs (not recorded which). Source of these receptors: a human donor with low-grade glioma or glioblastoma, undergoing nonglioma brain surgery, or in good health (not recorded which). Each CDR3 is given with its conserved first and last residue. Fields, in order: clone size, D gene, V gene, J gene, CDR3 DNA, CDR3 protein. D genes are given only for firm matches. Clone size, where shown, is once, few, many, or a class for clones that have expanded.

clone size: many; D gene: TRBD1; V gene: TRBV20-1; J gene: TRBJ2-2; CDR3 DNA: TGCAGTGCGCCCGACAGGGGGCGAAACGGGGAGCTGTTTTTT; CDR3 protein: CSAPDRGRNGELFF
clone size: many; D gene: .; V gene: TRBV12-3/TRBV12-4; J gene: TRBJ1-2; CDR3 DNA: TGTGCCAGCAGAGATCGACAGACTAACTATGGCTACACCTTC; CDR3 protein: CASRDRQTNYGYTF
clone size: once; D gene: .; V gene: TRBV5-1; J gene: TRBJ2-7; CDR3 DNA: TGCGCCAGCAGCCAAAGACACAGAAGCTCCTACGAGCAGTACTTC; CDR3 protein: CASSQRHRSSYEQYF
clone size: medium-sized; D gene: .; V gene: TRBV27; J gene: TRBJ1-6; CDR3 DNA: TGTGCCAGCACCGACTATGCCAGGGCCGGGTCACCCCTCCACTTT; CDR3 protein: CASTDYARAGSPLHF
clone size: many; D gene: TRBD2; V gene: TRBV29-1; J gene: TRBJ2-5; CDR3 DNA: TGCAGCGTTAAGATGTCGAGCGGGGGCACACAAGAGACCCAGTACTTC; CDR3 protein: CSVKMSSGGTQETQYF
clone size: .; D gene: TRBD1; V gene: TRBV20-1; J gene: TRBJ2-1; CDR3 DNA: TGCAGTGCTTCGGCGAGGGGGCTTTATTTGAATGAGCAGTTCTTT; CDR3 protein: CSASARGLYLNEQFF
clone size: many; D gene: .; V gene: TRBV27; J gene: TRBJ2-1; CDR3 DNA: TGTGCCAGCAGTTTATCTGGGACTCTCTATGAGCAGTTCTTC; CDR3 protein: CASSLSGTLYEQFF
clone size: few; D gene: TRBD2; V gene: TRBV12-3/TRBV12-4; J gene: TRBJ2-1; CDR3 DNA: TGTGCCAGCAGCCCAGTTGGGGGACTAGCGGGGGGGTCCTTTTACAATGAGCAGTTCTTC; CDR3 protein: CASSPVGGLAGGSFYNEQFF
clone size: .; D gene: .; V gene: TRBV7-9; J gene: TRBJ1-2; CDR3 DNA: TGTGCCAGCGGCCTTATAAGACAATCTGGCTACACCTTC; CDR3 protein: CASGLIRQSGYTF
clone size: .; D gene: TRBD1; V gene: TRBV7-2; J gene: TRBJ1-5; CDR3 DNA: TGTGCCAGCAGCCCCCCGGGACAGTATAAGGAGCCCCAGCATTTT; CDR3 protein: CASSPPGQYKEPQHF
clone size: .; D gene: TRBD2; V gene: TRBV7-2; J gene: TRBJ2-1; CDR3 DNA: TGTGCCAGCAGCTCGGGAGGATACAATGAGCAGTTCTTC; CDR3 protein: CASSSGGYNEQFF
clone size: .; D gene: .; V gene: TRBV27; J gene: TRBJ2-4; CDR3 DNA: TGTGCCAGCAGTAGGGGGTATAGGAACATGCAGTACTTC; CDR3 protein: CASSRGYRNMQYF
clone size: .; D gene: .; V gene: TRBV6-1; J gene: TRBJ2-1; CDR3 DNA: TGTGCCAGCACGGGAGGAGGACAGGATGAGCAGTTCTTC; CDR3 protein: CASTGGGQDEQFF
clone size: .; D gene: .; V gene: TRBV12-3/TRBV12-4; J gene: TRBJ1-5; CDR3 DNA: TGTGCCAGCAGTTTAGCGCAAGATAGCAATCAGCCCCAGCATTTT; CDR3 protein: CASSLAQDSNQPQHF
clone size: many; D gene: .; V gene: TRBV28; J gene: TRBJ2-1; CDR3 DNA: TGTGCCAGCAGCTGGACTTTGGGTGAGCAGTTCTTC; CDR3 protein: CASSWTLGEQFF
clone size: few; D gene: TRBD2; V gene: TRBV6-5; J gene: TRBJ2-3; CDR3 DNA: TGTGCCAGCAGTTTCGCTAGCGGGGGGGATCGATTT; CDR3 protein: CASSFASGGDRF
clone size: many; D gene: TRBD2; V gene: TRBV7-8; J gene: TRBJ2-2; CDR3 DNA: TGTGCCAGCAGCTTGAGACTAGCGGGGGGGAAGTCCGGGGAGCTGTTTTTT; CDR3 protein: CASSLRLAGGKSGELFF
clone size: .; D gene: .; V gene: TRBV6-1; J gene: TRBJ2-1; CDR3 DNA: TGTGCCAGCATCTCATCGGGATTCTACAATGAGCAGTTCTTC; CDR3 protein: CASISSGFYNEQFF
clone size: once; D gene: TRBD1; V gene: TRBV27; J gene: TRBJ2-7; CDR3 DNA: TGTGCCAGCAGTTTATCGGACAGGCCCCTCCAAGAGCAGTACTTC; CDR3 protein: CASSLSDRPLQEQYF
clone size: many; D gene: TRBD1; V gene: TRBV3-1; J gene: TRBJ2-5; CDR3 DNA: TGTGCCAGCAGCCAAGAAGAGTGGGACAGTTACCAAGAGACCCAGTACTTC; CDR3 protein: CASSQEEWDSYQETQYF
clone size: few; D gene: .; V gene: TRBV29-1; J gene: TRBJ2-2; CDR3 DNA: TGCAGCGTTAGAATCCTAGCGAAGAACACCGGGGAGCTGTTTTTT; CDR3 protein: CSVRILAKNTGELFF
clone size: once; D gene: .; V gene: TRBV5-6; J gene: TRBJ2-1; CDR3 DNA: TGTTCCAGCAGCACTGGATACAATGATCAGTTCTTC; CDR3 protein: CSSSTGYNDQFF
clone size: many; D gene: .; V gene: TRBV12-3/TRBV12-4; J gene: TRBJ1-5; CDR3 DNA: TGTGCCAGCAGTTTAGCGGGGGGTCAGCCCCAGCATTTT; CDR3 protein: CASSLAGGQPQHF
clone size: .; D gene: .; V gene: TRBV28; J gene: TRBJ1-6; CDR3 DNA: TGTGCCAGCAGGGACGGGTATTCACCCCTCCACTTT; CDR3 protein: CASRDGYSPLHF
clone size: many; D gene: .; V gene: TRBV29-1; J gene: TRBJ2-7; CDR3 DNA: TGCAGCGCTTTACAGGGAATGGCCTCCTACGAGCAGTACTTC; CDR3 protein: CSALQGMASYEQYF
clone size: .; D gene: .; V gene: TRBV6-2/TRBV6-3; J gene: TRBJ2-5; CDR3 DNA: TGTGACAGCAGTTACCGGGAGACCCAGTACTTC; CDR3 protein: CDSSYRETQYF
clone size: .; D gene: .; V gene: TRBV27; J gene: TRBJ2-7; CDR3 DNA: TGTGCCAGCAGTTCGACAGTTCATGAGCAGTACTTC; CDR3 protein: CASSSTVHEQYF
clone size: many; D gene: .; V gene: TRBV15; J gene: TRBJ1-2; CDR3 DNA: TGTGCCACCAGTCCCGGCTATGGCTACACCTTC; CDR3 protein: CATSPGYGYTF
clone size: many; D gene: .; V gene: TRBV6-2/TRBV6-3; J gene: TRBJ1-6; CDR3 DNA: TGTGCCAGCAGACTAGCAGGGGATAATTCACCCCTCCACTTT; CDR3 protein: CASRLAGDNSPLHF
clone size: .; D gene: TRBD2; V gene: TRBV6-2/TRBV6-3; J gene: TRBJ2-5; CDR3 DNA: TGTGCCAGCAGGCGAGTAGCGGGAGGGCGGGAGACCCAGTACTTC; CDR3 protein: CASRRVAGGRETQYF
clone size: many; D gene: .; V gene: TRBV5-8; J gene: TRBJ1-1; CDR3 DNA: TGTGCCAGCAGCCCACGTGGGTTCGAGGAAGCTTTCTTT; CDR3 protein: CASSPRGFEEAFF
clone size: many; D gene: .; V gene: TRBV20-1; J gene: TRBJ1-2; CDR3 DNA: TGCAGTGCGACGTCAGACAGGCAAGGGATCTATGGCTACACCTTC; CDR3 protein: CSATSDRQGIYGYTF
clone size: .; D gene: TRBD2; V gene: TRBV20-1; J gene: TRBJ2-3; CDR3 DNA: TGCAGTGCTAGAGGACTAGCGGGGAGCACAGGTACGCAGTATTTT; CDR3 protein: CSARGLAGSTGTQYF
clone size: many; D gene: .; V gene: TRBV15; J gene: TRBJ2-1; CDR3 DNA: TGTGCCTCAGACACCAACAATGAGCAGTTCTTC; CDR3 protein: CASDTNNEQFF
clone size: many; D gene: .; V gene: TRBV29-1; J gene: TRBJ1-1; CDR3 DNA: TGCAGCGTTGAAGTTGCCCAGAACACTGAAGCTTTCTTT; CDR3 protein: CSVEVAQNTEAFF
clone size: many; D gene: .; V gene: TRBV18; J gene: TRBJ2-3; CDR3 DNA: TGTGCCAGCTCACCTCACCGGGGAGATACGCAGTATTTT; CDR3 protein: CASSPHRGDTQYF
clone size: many; D gene: TRBD2; V gene: TRBV11-2; J gene: TRBJ2-1; CDR3 DNA: TGTGCCAGCAGCGCCGGACTAGCGCTTAATGAGCAGTTCTTC; CDR3 protein: CASSAGLALNEQFF
clone size: many; D gene: .; V gene: TRBV2; J gene: TRBJ1-6; CDR3 DNA: TGTGCCAGCAGTGGGGCTACAGGACCTTATTCACCCCTCCACTTT; CDR3 protein: CASSGATGPYSPLHF
clone size: .; D gene: TRBD1; V gene: TRBV20-1; J gene: TRBJ1-5; CDR3 DNA: TGCAGTGCTAGAGGGACAGGGTCGGGTCAGCCCCAGCATTTT; CDR3 protein: CSARGTGSGQPQHF
clone size: many; D gene: TRBD2; V gene: TRBV5-4; J gene: TRBJ2-1; CDR3 DNA: TGTGCCAGCAGCTTGGCGTTACTAGCGGGAAGTTACAATGAGCAGTTCTTC; CDR3 protein: CASSLALLAGSYNEQFF
clone size: .; D gene: .; V gene: TRBV4-1; J gene: TRBJ2-7; CDR3 DNA: TGCGCCAGCAGCCAAGGGCGCTCCTACAACGAGCAGTACTTC; CDR3 protein: CASSQGRSYNEQYF
clone size: many; D gene: .; V gene: TRBV7-8; J gene: TRBJ2-7; CDR3 DNA: TGTGCCAGCAGCCGGGACGTCTACGAGCAGTACTTC; CDR3 protein: CASSRDVYEQYF
clone size: many; D gene: TRBD2; V gene: TRBV2; J gene: TRBJ2-4; CDR3 DNA: TGTGCCAGCAGTGAAGACATAGCGGGGAAAAACATTCAGTACTTC; CDR3 protein: CASSEDIAGKNIQYF
clone size: many; D gene: .; V gene: TRBV11-2; J gene: TRBJ2-1; CDR3 DNA: TGTGCCAGCAGCCCCCTGGGGACAAAGAATGAGCAGTTCTTC; CDR3 protein: CASSPLGTKNEQFF
clone size: many; D gene: .; V gene: TRBV7-3; J gene: TRBJ2-1; CDR3 DNA: TGTGCCAGCAGCTTTGTGGGTACGAGCTCCTACAATGAGCAGTTCTTC; CDR3 protein: CASSFVGTSSYNEQFF
clone size: many; D gene: TRBD2; V gene: TRBV20-1; J gene: TRBJ2-1; CDR3 DNA: TGCAGTGCTATAGTACAGGGACTAGCGGGAGCGAGGTCCTACAATGAGCAGTTCTTC; CDR3 protein: CSAIVQGLAGARSYNEQFF
clone size: many; D gene: TRBD2; V gene: TRBV29-1; J gene: TRBJ2-6; CDR3 DNA: TGCAGCGTTAAGAGCGGGGGCGCTGGGGCCAACGTCCTGACTTTC; CDR3 protein: CSVKSGGAGANVLTF
clone size: many; D gene: .; V gene: TRBV14; J gene: TRBJ2-3; CDR3 DNA: TGTGCCAGCCTGGACAGTTCGAGTGGAGATACGCAGTATTTT; CDR3 protein: CASLDSSSGDTQYF
clone size: many; D gene: .; V gene: TRBV7-2; J gene: TRBJ1-6; CDR3 DNA: TGTGCCAGCAGCTTAAATTCACCCCTCCACTTT; CDR3 protein: CASSLNSPLHF
clone size: many; D gene: .; V gene: TRBV10-3; J gene: TRBJ1-3; CDR3 DNA: TGTGCCATCAGTGACCCTCGCAGTGGCTCTGGAAACACCATATATTTT; CDR3 protein: CAISDPRSGSGNTIYF
clone size: .; D gene: TRBD1; V gene: TRBV5-6; J gene: TRBJ1-1; CDR3 DNA: TGTGCCAGAAGCAACAGGGGACTGGCAGAAGCTTTCTTT; CDR3 protein: CARSNRGLAEAFF
clone size: many; D gene: .; V gene: TRBV7-9; J gene: TRBJ1-4; CDR3 DNA: TGTGCCAGCAGCGCTGGATCCTTGCCTGAAAAACTGTTTTTT; CDR3 protein: CASSAGSLPEKLFF
clone size: many; D gene: .; V gene: TRBV6-1; J gene: TRBJ2-1; CDR3 DNA: TGTGCCAGCAGTGAAAATCCCGGGACACCGTTCGATGAGCAGTTCTTC; CDR3 protein: CASSENPGTPFDEQFF
clone size: .; D gene: .; V gene: TRBV12-3/TRBV12-4; J gene: TRBJ1-2; CDR3 DNA: TGTGCCAGCAGTCGGGACACCTATAACTACACCTTC; CDR3 protein: CASSRDTYNYTF